This is a list of T cell receptor beta chains from one sample in a study of early T cells in non-severe SARS-CoV-2 infection. TCRdb reanalysed the 5' RACE reads using MiXCR and keeps one entry per CDR3 protein. The table has roughly 75,000 distinct CDR3 sequences, roughly 12% seen once. The sequenced sample consisted of whole blood. Every receptor here comes from an adult who was a healthcare worker with PCR-confirmed SARS-CoV-2 infection or an uninfected control (not recorded which). The conserved cysteine and the conserved F or W are not part of the CDR3 here. Each record gives: J gene, V gene, CDR3 protein.

TRBJ2-7,TRBV5-5,ASSLLWSGYEQY
TRBJ1-5,TRBV6-6,ASSYGRQGGNQPQH
TRBJ2-1,TRBV12-3/TRBV12-4,ASSFTSGGDSYNEQF
TRBJ2-1,TRBV4-1,ASSQVGQTNEQF
TRBJ2-3,TRBV6-2/TRBV6-3,ASSKGLQLATDTQY
TRBJ2-5,TRBV11-2,ASSFNEETQY
TRBJ1-6,TRBV7-9,ASRRQGDNSPLH
TRBJ2-2,TRBV7-2,ASSPVGTGELF
TRBJ1-1,TRBV2,ARQGANTEAF
TRBJ2-1,TRBV10-2,ASSEYLGQKKTGYSYNEQF
TRBJ2-7,TRBV5-1,ASSLQLETYEQY
TRBJ2-2,TRBV29-1,SVGGQTNTGELF
TRBJ1-2,TRBV14,ASSQDRYRGYT
TRBJ2-4,TRBV4-3,ASSLEEGGHQY
TRBJ2-5,TRBV12-3/TRBV12-4,ASNEGQETQY
TRBJ2-2,TRBV3-1,ASSFSSGVYTGELF
TRBJ2-1,TRBV11-2,ASSLQGLYNEQF
TRBJ2-5,TRBV12-3/TRBV12-4,ASSPGSGYQETQY
TRBJ2-4,TRBV3-1,ASSQVGAGEAKNIQY
TRBJ1-2,TRBV30,AWTVRDRNYGYT
TRBJ2-2,TRBV7-8,ASSISGGTNTGELF
TRBJ1-5,TRBV20-1,SATGQFNQPQH
TRBJ2-7,TRBV29-1,SVALFQGQYEQY